This T cell receptor (beta chain) was recorded in a study of post-analysis software for immune sequencing data. About the study: The study covered relapsing-remitting, secondary progressive and progressive-relapsing courses of multiple sclerosis.

Points from the study as a whole: When compared against controls, multiple sclerosis patients showed significantly lower normalized Chao1 diversity. Relative to controls, patients had five TRBV segments at higher frequency, with TRBV5-6, TRBV5-1 and TRBV20-1 among these.

TCR beta libraries were prepared from cDNA with unique molecular identifiers. TCRdb recomputed calls from the PCR reads with MiXCR, one row per CDR3 protein. The data hold some 700,000 distinct CDR3 sequences, with 55% to 70% observed a single time. Germline V lookup: CDR1 SEHNR, CDR2 FQNEAQ (reference sequence). The CDR3 is 15 residues long. Trimming pared 4 bases from V and 0 bases from J, leaving 13 bases between. Comments on this clonotype: The antigen remains unidentified.

The chain joins TRBV7-9 to TRBJ2-7; TRBD2 is a possible D gene (6 bases). The TCR originated in a girl aged 2 to 9 with multiple sclerosis. Sequenced input: blood. DNA for the CDR3: TGTGCCAGCAGCTCAGCGGGCCTCGCCTCCTACGAGCAGTACTTC. It is translated as CASSSAGLASYEQYF.